This is a list of T cell receptor beta chains from one sample in a study of metastatic and nonmetastatic thyroid tumors. MiXCR was used by TCRdb to re-call the PCR reads. The sample has 9,400 or so clones, about 33% seen once. Sequencing was performed on adjacent normal tissue. These receptors originate from a female donor with papillary thyroid cancer or a benign thyroid nodule (not recorded which). Some clones in this sample may be carry-over from other donors' samples. The CDR3 runs from the conserved cysteine through the conserved F or W. Each record gives: J gene, CDR3 length, V gene, CDR3 protein.

j_gene: TRBJ2-5; len: 13; v_gene: TRBV19; CDR3aa: CASTGSTKETQYF
j_gene: TRBJ2-7; len: 14; v_gene: TRBV12-3/TRBV12-4; CDR3aa: CASSSSTGTYEQYF
j_gene: TRBJ1-6; len: 12; v_gene: TRBV12-3/TRBV12-4; CDR3aa: CASSLNNSPLHF
j_gene: TRBJ1-5; len: 15; v_gene: TRBV7-2; CDR3aa: CASRLDSASNQPQHF
j_gene: TRBJ2-5; len: 13; v_gene: TRBV15; CDR3aa: CATSRLAGETQYF
j_gene: TRBJ2-7; len: 14; v_gene: TRBV3-1; CDR3aa: CASSRNRVTYEQYF
j_gene: TRBJ2-5; len: 15; v_gene: TRBV7-8; CDR3aa: CASSLAPARVETQYF
j_gene: TRBJ1-3; len: 15; v_gene: TRBV5-1; CDR3aa: CASSPGQGIGSTIYF
j_gene: TRBJ2-7; len: 15; v_gene: TRBV5-1; CDR3aa: CASSLEGTKSYEQYF
j_gene: TRBJ1-2; len: 15; v_gene: TRBV4-2; CDR3aa: CASSLETGGGDGYTF
j_gene: TRBJ2-7; len: 12; v_gene: TRBV2; CDR3aa: CASSGTSGEQYF
j_gene: TRBJ2-7; len: 11; v_gene: TRBV28; CDR3aa: CASSAKGRWYF